The clone carrying this T cell receptor (beta chain) was counted at least ten times. The CDR3 totals 12 residues. CDR1 is DFQATT and CDR2 is SNEGSKA in the germline V gene (reference sequence). V dropped 7 bases and J dropped 2 bases, with 8 bases sitting between them. The entry originates in a study of identical twins. No donor was unhealthy or non-Caucasian. Each CDR3 protein is one row after TCRdb ran MiXCR on the 5' RACE reads. The data contain a few hundred thousand distinct CDR3 sequences, around 8.3% of them seen just once; the ten biggest clones take up around 3%. The same data also contributed to another study, on yellow fever vaccine responses in identical twins.

The receptor was isolated from a woman aged 18-30 years in good health. V is TRBV20-1 and J is TRBJ2-2, with no clear D. The sample consisted of CD8+ T cells sorted from blood. The CDR3 DNA reads TGCAGTGGTCTGCGAAACACCGGGGAGCTGTTTTTT. It yields the protein CSGLRNTGELFF.